This T cell receptor beta chain was sequenced in a study of T cell repertoires in cytomegalovirus infection. Across the study: Public TCR beta signature analysis indicated the presence of both CMV infection and matching HLA type. Study-level findings and limits: The cumulative frequency of public TCR beta families identified carriers of CMV plus the relevant HLA. The study found HLA-C-restricted CMV-specific TCR beta clonotypes dominating the ex vivo response.

This clonotype was recorded at least ten times. Antigen: not known. The ends lost 6 bases at V and 9 bases at J; junction bases unmatched: 19. This CDR3 region has 16 residues. The germline gives CDR1 DFQATT, CDR2 SNEGSKA (reference sequence). TCRdb re-called the reads with MiXCR, one entry per CDR3 protein. The sample consists of about 490,000 distinct CDR3 sequences, over 9% of them appearing once. Input material: PBMCs. The TCR comes from a human donor in good health (CMV status not recorded). Some clones in this sample may be carry-over from other donors' samples. This sequence joins TRBV20-1 and TRBJ2-1; 8 nucleotides match TRBD2. The CDR3 sequence is CSAPGFTSGTDLEQFF. The CDR3 DNA reads as TGCAGTGCACCGGGGTTTACTAGCGGAACCGATCTTGAGCAGTTCTTC.